These T cell receptor beta chains were read from a single sample in a study of blood T cell repertoires in COVID-19. Only in-frame clones appear in the TCRdb table, and some are missing; sequencing was by immunoSEQ multiplex PCR. The sample includes about 210,000 clones, over 70% seen only once; the top ten take roughly 8.2%. Specimen: peripheral blood. Receptors were obtained from a woman aged 50 to 60 with acute or convalescent COVID-19. CDR3s include the opening cysteine and the closing phenylalanine or tryptophan. The D gene is left open where the match is weak. Not every row has a clone size; where given, it reads once, few, many or a size class.

clone_size: .
d_call: .
cdr3_length: 13
v_call: TRBV14
j_call: TRBJ2-1
cdr3_nt: TGTGCCAGCAGCCACGACCTAGAGGGTGAGCAGTTCTTC
cdr3_aa: CASSHDLEGEQFF

clone_size: .
d_call: TRBD1
cdr3_length: 17
v_call: TRBV19
j_call: TRBJ1-5
cdr3_nt: TGTGCCAGTAGTATTATTCGACAGGGAGGTAGCAATCAGCCCCAGCATTTT
cdr3_aa: CASSIIRQGGSNQPQHF

clone_size: .
d_call: TRBD2
cdr3_length: 16
v_call: TRBV11-2
j_call: TRBJ2-7
cdr3_nt: TGTGCCAGCAGCTTAATAGGACTAGCGGAAAGCTACGAGCAGTACTTC
cdr3_aa: CASSLIGLAESYEQYF

clone_size: .
d_call: .
cdr3_length: 15
v_call: TRBV27
j_call: TRBJ1-5
cdr3_nt: TGTGCCAGCAGTCCGTCCGGGGGGGCCAATCAGCCCCAGCATTTT
cdr3_aa: CASSPSGGANQPQHF

clone_size: .
d_call: .
cdr3_length: 14
v_call: TRBV15
j_call: TRBJ1-2
cdr3_nt: TGTGCCACCAGCAGAGATATTACAGGGTATGGCTACACCTTC
cdr3_aa: CATSRDITGYGYTF

clone_size: .
d_call: TRBD2
cdr3_length: 15
v_call: TRBV11-2
j_call: TRBJ2-1
cdr3_nt: TGTGCCAGCAGCTTCACTAGCGGACAATACAATGAGCAGTTCTTC
cdr3_aa: CASSFTSGQYNEQFF

clone_size: few
d_call: .
cdr3_length: 15
v_call: TRBV2
j_call: TRBJ2-7
cdr3_nt: TGTGCCAGCAAAACCGACAGGTCGCCCTCCTACGAGCAGTACTTC
cdr3_aa: CASKTDRSPSYEQYF

clone_size: .
d_call: .
cdr3_length: 12
v_call: TRBV27
j_call: TRBJ2-7
cdr3_nt: TGTGCCAGCAGTTTATCGATCGGGGAGCAGTACTTC
cdr3_aa: CASSLSIGEQYF

clone_size: .
d_call: .
cdr3_length: 15
v_call: TRBV15
j_call: TRBJ1-2
cdr3_nt: TGTGCCACCAGCACCCGGGGGGGCACCAACTATGGCTACACCTTC
cdr3_aa: CATSTRGGTNYGYTF

clone_size: .
d_call: TRBD1
cdr3_length: 15
v_call: TRBV6-5
j_call: TRBJ2-7
cdr3_nt: TGTGCCAGCAGGGACCGGGACAGGGGGAGGCAAGAGCAGTACTTC
cdr3_aa: CASRDRDRGRQEQYF

clone_size: .
d_call: TRBD1
cdr3_length: 16
v_call: TRBV24-1
j_call: TRBJ1-1
cdr3_nt: TGTGCCACCAGTGGCCCGGGACAGGGTGGGAAGACTGAAGCTTTCTTT
cdr3_aa: CATSGPGQGGKTEAFF

clone_size: .
d_call: TRBD2
cdr3_length: 20
v_call: TRBV28
j_call: TRBJ2-7
cdr3_nt: TGTGCCACCGGGACTAGCGGGAGGTCCTTTCAAGTAATTCTTGGCTACGAGCAGTACTTC
cdr3_aa: CATGTSGRSFQVILGYEQYF

clone_size: .
d_call: .
cdr3_length: 15
v_call: TRBV9
j_call: TRBJ2-7
cdr3_nt: TGTGCCAGCAGCCAGGGAGGACAGGCATCCTACGAGCAGTACTTC
cdr3_aa: CASSQGGQASYEQYF

clone_size: .
d_call: TRBD2
cdr3_length: 16
v_call: TRBV7-2
j_call: TRBJ2-3
cdr3_nt: TGTGCCAGCAGCTTGAGGTCGCGCGGGAGGGGATATACGCAGTATTTT
cdr3_aa: CASSLRSRGRGYTQYF

clone_size: .
d_call: TRBD2
cdr3_length: 15
v_call: TRBV7-2
j_call: TRBJ2-3
cdr3_nt: TGTGCCAGCAGCCTTCTGGGACTATCCACAGATACGCAGTATTTT
cdr3_aa: CASSLLGLSTDTQYF

clone_size: .
d_call: TRBD1
cdr3_length: 14
v_call: TRBV7-8
j_call: TRBJ2-1
cdr3_nt: TGTGCCAGCAGCGTCCGACAGGGATACAATGAGCAGTTCTTC
cdr3_aa: CASSVRQGYNEQFF

clone_size: .
d_call: TRBD2
cdr3_length: 15
v_call: TRBV5-1
j_call: TRBJ2-3
cdr3_nt: TGCGCCAGCAGCCTAACTAGCGAATCCACAGATACGCAGTATTTT
cdr3_aa: CASSLTSESTDTQYF

clone_size: .
d_call: TRBD2
cdr3_length: 16
v_call: TRBV6-4
j_call: TRBJ2-3
cdr3_nt: TGTGCCAGCAGTGTGAGCGGGACTAGCGGGGGAGATACGCAGTATTTT
cdr3_aa: CASSVSGTSGGDTQYF

clone_size: .
d_call: TRBD1
cdr3_length: 15
v_call: TRBV7-8
j_call: TRBJ2-5
cdr3_nt: TGTGCCAGCAGCCCGCAGGGGGCGGTGACGGAGACCCAGTACTTC
cdr3_aa: CASSPQGAVTETQYF

clone_size: .
d_call: TRBD2
cdr3_length: 13
v_call: TRBV6-5
j_call: TRBJ2-7
cdr3_nt: TGTGCCAGCACTGTCCGGGAGGGAGGCGAGCAGTACTTC
cdr3_aa: CASTVREGGEQYF

clone_size: .
d_call: .
cdr3_length: 14
v_call: TRBV2
j_call: TRBJ1-5
cdr3_nt: TGTGCCAGCAGTCCTCAGGGGTTAAGTCAGCCCCAGCATTTT
cdr3_aa: CASSPQGLSQPQHF

clone_size: .
d_call: TRBD1
cdr3_length: 15
v_call: TRBV7-9
j_call: TRBJ2-2
cdr3_nt: TGTGCCAGCATCCTCTCAGAGGGGGCGCCGGGGGAGCTGTTTTTT
cdr3_aa: CASILSEGAPGELFF

clone_size: .
d_call: TRBD2
cdr3_length: 17
v_call: TRBV11-3
j_call: TRBJ2-7
cdr3_nt: TGTGCCAGCAGCTTAGATCCAGGAGCGGGAGAGATGGGCGAGCAGTACTTC
cdr3_aa: CASSLDPGAGEMGEQYF

clone_size: once
d_call: TRBD1
cdr3_length: 15
v_call: TRBV19
j_call: TRBJ1-5
cdr3_nt: TGTGCCAGTAGGCCGGGACAGGGGCTGGGTCAGCCCCAGCATTTT
cdr3_aa: CASRPGQGLGQPQHF

clone_size: .
d_call: .
cdr3_length: 15
v_call: TRBV7-6
j_call: TRBJ2-1
cdr3_nt: TGTGCCAGCAGCTTAGTGGAGACAGCTAACAATGAGCAGTTCTTC
cdr3_aa: CASSLVETANNEQFF

clone_size: once
d_call: .
cdr3_length: 12
v_call: TRBV6-5
j_call: TRBJ2-7
cdr3_nt: TGTGCCAGTACAGGGAATACCTACGAGCAGTACTTC
cdr3_aa: CASTGNTYEQYF

clone_size: .
d_call: .
cdr3_length: 15
v_call: TRBV7-2
j_call: TRBJ2-1
cdr3_nt: TGTGCCAGCAGCGGTCAGACAGAGTACTACAATGAGCAGTTCTTC
cdr3_aa: CASSGQTEYYNEQFF

clone_size: .
d_call: .
cdr3_length: 15
v_call: TRBV27
j_call: TRBJ1-2
cdr3_nt: TGTGCCAGCAGTGTAACGGTCGGTCCTTCCTATGGCTACACCTTC
cdr3_aa: CASSVTVGPSYGYTF

clone_size: .
d_call: TRBD2
cdr3_length: 18
v_call: TRBV24-1
j_call: TRBJ2-3
cdr3_nt: TGTGCCACCAGCTTAACTATCAGCGGGAGGTTATCCGGAGATACGCAGTATTTT
cdr3_aa: CATSLTISGRLSGDTQYF

clone_size: .
d_call: .
cdr3_length: 15
v_call: TRBV10-3
j_call: TRBJ1-1
cdr3_nt: TGTGCCATCACTCCGGGGGGAGGGTATGGCACTGAAGCTTTCTTT
cdr3_aa: CAITPGGGYGTEAFF

clone_size: .
d_call: .
cdr3_length: 15
v_call: TRBV7-2
j_call: TRBJ2-7
cdr3_nt: TGTGCCAGCAGCTTAGGCAGTTTTGCCTCCTACGAGCAGTACTTC
cdr3_aa: CASSLGSFASYEQYF

clone_size: .
d_call: TRBD2
cdr3_length: 19
v_call: TRBV10-3
j_call: TRBJ2-3
cdr3_nt: TGTGCCATCAGTGATTTTGCTCGGACTAGCGGAACTAGCACAGATACGCAGTATTTT
cdr3_aa: CAISDFARTSGTSTDTQYF

clone_size: .
d_call: .
cdr3_length: 14
v_call: TRBV5-1
j_call: TRBJ2-3
cdr3_nt: TGCGCCAGCAGCTCTGGGGGAGGTTGGGATACGCAGTATTTT
cdr3_aa: CASSSGGGWDTQYF

clone_size: .
d_call: TRBD1
cdr3_length: 13
v_call: TRBV2
j_call: TRBJ1-2
cdr3_nt: TGTGCCAGCAGTGGCAATGACAGGGATGGCTACACCTTC
cdr3_aa: CASSGNDRDGYTF

clone_size: once
d_call: .
cdr3_length: 14
v_call: TRBV5-5
j_call: TRBJ2-6
cdr3_nt: TGTGCCAGTAACAGGGATTCTGGGGCCAACGTCCTGACTTTC
cdr3_aa: CASNRDSGANVLTF

clone_size: .
d_call: TRBD1
cdr3_length: 16
v_call: TRBV2
j_call: TRBJ1-5
cdr3_nt: TGTGCCAGCAGTACCACAGGGGGAAACCAACTTCAGCCCCAGCATTTT
cdr3_aa: CASSTTGGNQLQPQHF

clone_size: .
d_call: TRBD1
cdr3_length: 16
v_call: TRBV4-2
j_call: TRBJ1-6
cdr3_nt: TGTGCCAGCAGCCAAGATGTCCGAGGGGGCGGATCACCCCTCCACTTT
cdr3_aa: CASSQDVRGGGSPLHF

clone_size: few
d_call: TRBD1
cdr3_length: 16
v_call: TRBV28
j_call: TRBJ2-3
cdr3_nt: TGTGCCAGCAGTCAGACAGGGGGCCAAGGCACAGATACGCAGTATTTT
cdr3_aa: CASSQTGGQGTDTQYF

clone_size: .
d_call: .
cdr3_length: 12
v_call: TRBV11-2
j_call: TRBJ2-2
cdr3_nt: TGTGCCAGCAGCTTAGACTTCGGGGAGCTGTTTTTT
cdr3_aa: CASSLDFGELFF

clone_size: .
d_call: .
cdr3_length: 12
v_call: TRBV5-6
j_call: TRBJ2-5
cdr3_nt: TGTGCCAGCAGCCCGCTTCGGGAGACCCAGTACTTC
cdr3_aa: CASSPLRETQYF

clone_size: once
d_call: .
cdr3_length: 14
v_call: TRBV6-5
j_call: TRBJ2-4
cdr3_nt: TGTGCACGTCATCCGGGGAGACCCAAAAACATTCAGTACTTC
cdr3_aa: CARHPGRPKNIQYF

clone_size: .
d_call: TRBD1
cdr3_length: 13
v_call: TRBV6-5
j_call: TRBJ2-7
cdr3_nt: TGTGCCAGCAGCCCCCTCAGGGGGAACGAGCAGTACTTC
cdr3_aa: CASSPLRGNEQYF

clone_size: .
d_call: TRBD1
cdr3_length: 15
v_call: TRBV25-1
j_call: TRBJ2-7
cdr3_nt: TGTGCCAGCAGTGATTCAACAGGGGACTCCTACGAGCAGTACTTC
cdr3_aa: CASSDSTGDSYEQYF

clone_size: .
d_call: TRBD1
cdr3_length: 14
v_call: TRBV19
j_call: TRBJ2-5
cdr3_nt: TGTGCCAGTAGTATAGGACAGGGTTCGGAGACCCAGTACTTC
cdr3_aa: CASSIGQGSETQYF

clone_size: .
d_call: .
cdr3_length: 15
v_call: TRBV9
j_call: TRBJ2-1
cdr3_nt: TGTGCCAGCAGCCCTCGAGAGCGCCCCTACAATGAGCAGTTCTTC
cdr3_aa: CASSPRERPYNEQFF